This T cell receptor (beta chain) was recovered during a study of CD4 and CD8 cells across lung adenocarcinoma regions. One entry per CDR3 protein, called by TCRdb with MiXCR from the PCR reads. The table shows some 18,000 distinct CDR3 sequences, with 50% occurring only once. Germline loops: CDR1 MNHEY, CDR2 SMNVEV (reference sequence). After removal of 2 bases from V and 6 bases from J, the junction contained 11 bases not matched to a gene. The CDR3 has 16 amino acids. Samples came from patients with localized non-small cell lung adenocarcinoma. The origin of this receptor is a male donor with lung adenocarcinoma. The CD4 and CD8 labels of this study may be unreliable. The chain is built from TRBV27 and TRBJ2-7; 9 nucleotides match TRBD2. The sample consisted of CD8+ T cells from the margin of a lung tumor. The CDR3 region is CASSLRGAGGPSEQYV. The CDR3 region has the DNA TGTGCCAGCAGTTTACGAGGCGCGGGAGGGCCCTCCGAGCAGTACGTC.